The clone carrying this T cell receptor beta chain was seen a few times. As for time point: week 3, after first cycle of checkpoint inhibitor. One draw preceded checkpoint blockade; another followed its first cycle at week 3. Patients had no prior systemic cancer treatment, immunosuppressants or other active cancers. The sample is drawn from a study of blood T cell dynamics during melanoma immunotherapy. Study background: Standard first-line treatment here was pembrolizumab or nivolumab plus ipilimumab in metastatic melanoma.

Each bulk PBMC sample had 300 to 350 ng DNA loaded. Sequencing was performed with immunoSEQ multiplex PCR; in TCRdb, only in-frame clones are kept and a portion is missing. The sample has fewer than 30,000 clones, roughly 84% seen once. The CDR3 sequence is 12 residues long. Per germline, CDR1 MNHNY and CDR2 SVGAGI (reference sequence). The V and J ends lost 8 bases and 2 bases respectively, with 8 bases between them. Here the sequenced sample was blood, taken from a patient treated with checkpoint blockade. The TCR originated in a human donor with melanoma. The chain couples TRBV6-6 to TRBJ2-3; D might be TRBD1 (5 bases). The CDR3 region is CASGQNTDTQYF. The CDR3 DNA follows: TGTGCCAGCGGACAAAACACAGATACGCAGTATTTT.